This TCR beta chain was retrieved from a study of blood T cell repertoires in COVID-19 (dated by TCRdb to about 2020). Regarding the complete study: Collaborator samples came from the United States, Italy and Spain and covered acute and convalescent phases of COVID-19. The prospective study material was composed of cDNA or gDNA derived from T cells, B-cell-depleted T cells, or PBMCs. The dataset comprised deeply sampled blood TCRbeta repertoires from subjects exposed to, actively infected with, or recovered from COVID-19. The repertoires were made available in a free public database intended to serve as a resource for research on the immune response to SARS-CoV-2. The samples were drawn from the first 160 participants of the ongoing ImmuneRACE study and from more than 1,000 subjects provided by 6 global collaborators. A de-identified subject ID, COVID-19 status, age in years and sex were almost always included in the sample metadata. Where HLA class I and class II types were available, the types were taken from metadata supplied by the sample provider, not from assay-based typing.

Broader findings and caveats from the paper: The quantity of clinical and demographic metadata differed by source and by participant and was supplied without curation.

The CDR3 goes from the cysteine to the phenylalanine over 15 residues. Just the 45-base CDR3 DNA is kept, in frame starting at base 1. The junction shows trimming of 4 bases on V and 4 bases on J, and the gene matches do not reach 6 bases of it. The germline V gene (reference sequence) sets CDR1 to MNHEY and CDR2 to SMNVEV. Worth noting for this clone: The antigen this receptor binds is unknown. Qualities for individual bases were not recorded, and no much larger clone is one base off.

The immunoSEQ Assay, a bias-controlled multiplex PCR, was used to amplify TCRbeta CDR3 regions from genomic DNA. Per the original workflow: The number of nucleated cells in each sample was estimated from the amplification of reference gene primers within the assay. Sequence reads were collapsed and filtered to measure the absolute abundance of every unique TCRbeta CDR3 rearrangement. For each sample, productive Simpson clonality was calculated as the square root of Simpson's diversity index over productive rearrangements. The table was pulled from immuneACCESS by TCRdb, which kept in-frame rearrangements only. Such tables lose some clones; where checked, under half of the loss comes from unresolved V genes, and the rest has no known cause. V, J and clone size derive from that table, while D and trimming were established from the DNA sequence. The sample table holds under 95,000 clones, of which over 75% were seen once. Together, the top ten hold around 10% of the sample.

Whole blood was collected in K2EDTA tubes by collaborating institutions according to the institutions' own protocols. For TCRbeta analysis, collaborator samples were shipped as frozen whole blood, as isolated PBMCs, or as DNA extracted from either sample type. The receptor was isolated from a man aged 50 or older with acute or convalescent COVID-19. Specimen: peripheral blood. The receptor chain draws on TRBV27 and TRBJ1-5, and TRBD1 aligns with 8 junction nucleotides. The sequenced DNA: TGTGCCAGCAGTTGGGGGACAGGAGCTAATCAGCCCCAGCATTTT. Its product reads: CASSWGTGANQPQHF.